A selection of T cell receptor beta chains follows, all from one sample in a study of blood T cell repertoires in COVID-19. Data came from immunoSEQ multiplex PCR; TCRdb stores just in-frame clones and leaves some out. The table lists fewer than 30,000 clones, about 90% of them singletons, with roughly 2.8% in the top ten. Sample: peripheral blood. The receptors were sampled from a human donor in a cohort sampled during active COVID-19. Both conserved end residues are part of each CDR3. The order of the fields is clone size, D gene, J gene, V gene, CDR3 DNA, CDR3 protein. D genes are given only for firm matches. Clone size is stated in some rows and not others, as once, few, many or a class when expanded.

>-|TRBD2|TRBJ2-1|TRBV9
TGTGCCAGCAGCGAGAGACTAGCGGCTTACAATGAGCAGTTCTTC
CASSERLAAYNEQFF
>-|-|TRBJ2-3|TRBV19
TGTGCCGAAATTGGGCCTCGGGGAGTCACAGATACGCAGTATTTT
CAEIGPRGVTDTQYF
>-|-|TRBJ2-2|TRBV5-1
TGCGCCAGCAGCACCCAACTAGCAGCCTTTGGAGCCGGGGAGCTGTTTTTT
CASSTQLAAFGAGELFF
>-|-|TRBJ1-2|TRBV7-9
TGTGCCAGCAGCTTAGGGGACACTAGGGGTGGCTACACCTTC
CASSLGDTRGGYTF
>-|TRBD1|TRBJ1-5|TRBV6-5
TGTGCCAGCAGTACCGGGACAGGGGTTCAGCCCCAGCATTTT
CASSTGTGVQPQHF
>-|-|TRBJ2-2|TRBV24-1
TGTGCCACCAGTGATCTTCGGGCGAACACCGGGGAGCTGTTTTTT
CATSDLRANTGELFF
>-|-|TRBJ2-3|TRBV27
TGTGCCAGCAGTTTAAAATACACAGATACGCAGTATTTT
CASSLKYTDTQYF
>few|TRBD1|TRBJ2-2|TRBV19
TGTGCCAGTACCGCCGGGACAGGGTTCGGAGACACCGGGGAGCTGTTTTTT
CASTAGTGFGDTGELFF
>-|TRBD1|TRBJ1-4|TRBV19
TGTGCCAGTAGTATAACGCAGGGGGCGTTGATATCGAATGAAAAACTGTTTTTT
CASSITQGALISNEKLFF
>once|-|TRBJ1-2|TRBV28
TGTGCCAGCAGTTCAGGAGGAGCTAACTATGGCTACACCTTC
CASSSGGANYGYTF
>-|-|TRBJ1-4|TRBV6-5
TGTGCCAGCAATATACAGGTGGACGAAAAACTGTTTTTT
CASNIQVDEKLFF
>-|TRBD1|TRBJ1-2|TRBV10-2
TGCGCCAGCACCTCCGGGACAGGGTTTAACTATGGCTACACCTTC
CASTSGTGFNYGYTF
>once|-|TRBJ2-1|TRBV9
TGTGCCAGCAGCGTCTCGGACTCCGAGGGTCATGAGCAGTTCTTC
CASSVSDSEGHEQFF
>-|TRBD1|TRBJ2-5|TRBV5-8
TGTGCCAGCAGGCGACAGGGGGCACAAGAGACCCAGTACTTC
CASRRQGAQETQYF
>-|TRBD1|TRBJ1-2|TRBV9
TGTGCCAGCAGCTCGGACAGGGGGCTCTATGGCTACACCTTC
CASSSDRGLYGYTF
>-|TRBD1|TRBJ1-2|TRBV6-5
TGTGCCAGCGGCCGCCAGGGGGGCTATGGCTACACCTTC
CASGRQGGYGYTF
>-|TRBD1|TRBJ1-2|TRBV5-1
TGCGCCAGCAGCTTCCAGGGGGACTATGGCTACACCTTC
CASSFQGDYGYTF
>once|-|TRBJ1-1|TRBV5-1
TGCGCCAGCAGCAGTGACCAGGGGCCGAACACTGAAGCTTTCTTT
CASSSDQGPNTEAFF
>-|TRBD1|TRBJ1-2|TRBV13
TGTGCCAGCAGTCATCACCGGGACAGTCTCTATGGCTACACCTTC
CASSHHRDSLYGYTF
>-|-|TRBJ2-5|TRBV28
TGTGCCAGCAGTGGGGTTGGGCTTCGGAGGTGGGCCCAGTACTTC
CASSGVGLRRWAQYF
>-|TRBD1|TRBJ1-5|TRBV18
TGTGCCAGCTCAGCAAGAGGGACAGTGGAACAGCCCCAGCATTTT
CASSARGTVEQPQHF
>-|-|TRBJ2-2|TRBV18
TGTGCCAGCTCACTACTCGACAGAGTCGGGGAGCTGTTTTTT
CASSLLDRVGELFF
>-|-|TRBJ2-3|TRBV27
TGTGCCAGCAGCCACAGGGTAGATACGCAGTATTTT
CASSHRVDTQYF
>-|-|TRBJ1-3|TRBV11-2
TGTGCCAGCAGCTACAATTGGGGGCCCGGAAACACCATATATTTT
CASSYNWGPGNTIYF
>-|-|TRBJ1-1|TRBV5-5
TGTGCCAGCAGCTCTAACAGGGTAGGAACTGAAGCTTTCTTT
CASSSNRVGTEAFF
>-|TRBD1|TRBJ1-4|TRBV6-1
TGTGCCAGCAGTGAAGCTAACAGGGGGAGTGTTGCTAATGAAAAACTGTTTTTT
CASSEANRGSVANEKLFF
>-|TRBD1|TRBJ1-2|TRBV27
TGTGCCAGTGGAACTCGAACCGGGACAGACCTTAACTATGGCTACACCTTC
CASGTRTGTDLNYGYTF
>-|TRBD1|TRBJ1-4|TRBV5-4
TGTGCCAGCAGCTATGGACAGGGGATGGCTAATGAAAAACTGTTTTTT
CASSYGQGMANEKLFF
>-|-|TRBJ2-5|TRBV12-5
TGTGCTAGTGGGTCTAACAGGGTCGAGACCCAGTACTTC
CASGSNRVETQYF
>-|-|TRBJ1-6|TRBV19
TGTGCCAGTAGTAACTTCAATCAGGCCCTCCACTTT
CASSNFNQALHF
>-|-|TRBJ2-5|TRBV9
TGTGCCAGCAGCGCCCGGGACTCCCAAGAGACCCAGTACTTC
CASSARDSQETQYF
>-|-|TRBJ2-2|TRBV7-2
TGTGCCAGCAGCTTAGCGTCAGGGACCGGGGAGCTGTTTTTT
CASSLASGTGELFF
>-|-|TRBJ1-5|TRBV28
TGTGCCAGCAGTTTAAACTTTTATAGCAATCAGCCCCAGCATTTT
CASSLNFYSNQPQHF
>-|-|TRBJ1-2|TRBV5-4
TGTGCCAGCAGCTTGAACGGAGGGGTCGGCTACACCTTC
CASSLNGGVGYTF
>-|TRBD2|TRBJ2-4|TRBV3-1/TRBV3-2
TGTGCCAGCAGCCAAAATTCTGGGGGGGTAGCCAAAAACATTCAGTACTTC
CASSQNSGGVAKNIQYF
>-|TRBD2|TRBJ2-5|TRBV3-1/TRBV3-2
TGTGCCAGCAGCCCATACCAGACTAGCGGGGGTGAGACCCAGTACTTC
CASSPYQTSGGETQYF
>-|TRBD1|TRBJ1-1|TRBV10-1
TGCGCCAGCAGTGAGGGGGGGACAGGATGGACTGAAGCTTTCTTT
CASSEGGTGWTEAFF
>-|-|TRBJ1-1|TRBV2
TGTGCCAGCATGCCCCTTATGAGGGGGGGGTTGGAGAGGACTGAAGCTTTCTTT
CASMPLMRGGLERTEAFF
>-|TRBD1|TRBJ2-1|TRBV6-6
TGTGCCAGCAAATGGGGACAGGGGAATGAGCAGTTCTTC
CASKWGQGNEQFF
>-|-|TRBJ2-2|TRBV5-1
TGCGCCAGCAGCTTTATAGCGCCCTCGGGCACCGGGGAGCTGTTTTTT
CASSFIAPSGTGELFF